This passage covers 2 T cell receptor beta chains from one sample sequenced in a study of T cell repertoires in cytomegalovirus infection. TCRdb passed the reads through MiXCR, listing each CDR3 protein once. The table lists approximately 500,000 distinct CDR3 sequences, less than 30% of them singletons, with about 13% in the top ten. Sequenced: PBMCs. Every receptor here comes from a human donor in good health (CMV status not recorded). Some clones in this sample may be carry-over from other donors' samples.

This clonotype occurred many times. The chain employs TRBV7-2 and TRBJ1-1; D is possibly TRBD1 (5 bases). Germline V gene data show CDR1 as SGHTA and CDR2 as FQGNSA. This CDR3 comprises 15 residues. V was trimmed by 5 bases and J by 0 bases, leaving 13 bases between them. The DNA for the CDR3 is TGTGCCAGCAGCAGACAGACAGCCATGAACACTGAAGCTTTCTTT. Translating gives CASSRQTAMNTEAFF.

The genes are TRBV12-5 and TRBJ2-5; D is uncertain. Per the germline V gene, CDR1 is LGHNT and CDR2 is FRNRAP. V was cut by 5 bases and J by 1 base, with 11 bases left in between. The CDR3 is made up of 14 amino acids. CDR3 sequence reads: CASGRQRSQETQYF. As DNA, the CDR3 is TGTGCTAGTGGTCGCCAGCGTAGCCAAGAGACCCAGTACTTC.